What follows are 14 T cell receptor beta chains derived from one specimen sequenced in a study of cytomegalovirus exposure and HLA in healthy donors. The study ran its PCR with 60 Vbeta and 13 Jbeta primers. Profiled with immunoSEQ multiplex PCR; TCRdb holds only in-frame clones, not every one. The table records 110,000 or so clones, about 79% of them present only once. The material sequenced was PBMCs. Receptors originate from a human donor in good health.

The V gene is TRBV7-9, the J gene TRBJ2-7; 10 nucleotides align to TRBD1. The V gene's germline CDR1 is SEHNR and CDR2 FQNEAQ (reference sequence). Unmatched junction bases numbered 8, after V lost 6 bases and J lost 6 bases. This CDR3 is 14 amino acids long. The CDR3 sequence: CASRADRGNSEQYF. The CDR3 coding sequence is TGTGCCAGCAGGGCGGACAGGGGGAACTCCGAGCAGTACTTC.

The chain recombines TRBV5-1 with TRBJ2-2, with D perhaps TRBD1 (6 bases). CDR1 SGHRS and CDR2 YFSETQ come from the germline V gene. This CDR3 is built from 16 residues. V lost 4 bases and J 4 bases, leaving 17 bases between the germline ends. The CDR3 DNA is TGCGCCAGCAGCCCGACAGGTGGCAGGGGCACCGGGGAGCTGTTTTTT. Encoded protein: CASSPTGGRGTGELFF.

This chain links TRBV30 with TRBJ2-1; TRBD2 matches at 7 bases. The CDR3 covers 15 residues. V gave up 3 bases and J gave up 7 bases; unmatched junction bases: 12. The V gene's germline CDR1 is GTSNPN and CDR2 SVGIG (reference sequence). CDR3 loop: CAWRNIRTRVNEQFF. CDR3 nucleotides: TGTGCCTGGAGGAACATAAGGACTAGGGTGAATGAGCAGTTCTTC.

V gene TRBV5-1 combines with J gene TRBJ2-3, with D maybe TRBD1 (6 bases). Germline V gene sequence: CDR1 SGHRS, CDR2 YFSETQ. The germline V and J ends were trimmed by 7 bases and 5 bases, with 17 bases remaining between them. This CDR3 comprises 14 residues. This CDR3 reads CASGAQGAGDTQYF. The CDR3 nucleotides read TGCGCCAGCGGCGCACAGGGCGCAGGAGATACGCAGTATTTT.

The CDR3 nucleotides are TGTGCCACAATCAGACAGGGCAACGAGCAGTACTTC. Encoded protein: CATIRQGNEQYF. This chain joins TRBV6-6 and TRBJ2-7; 7 bases match TRBD1. There are 12 residues in the CDR3. With 10 bases clipped from V and 5 bases from J, the junction kept 8 bases outside the gene matches. Looked up from germline, CDR1 is MNHNY and CDR2 is SVGAGI (reference sequence).

This sequence joins TRBV14 and TRBJ2-7; 7 bases map to TRBD1. Germline lookup yields CDR1 SGHDN and CDR2 FVKESK. V lost 5 bases, J lost 0 bases, and 4 bases stayed unmatched. This CDR3 has 14 amino acids. This CDR3 is CASSYGQASYEQYF. The DNA of the CDR3 is TGTGCCAGCAGCTACGGACAGGCCTCCTACGAGCAGTACTTC.

This chain links TRBV5-5 with TRBJ1-2; no clear D. This CDR3 has 14 amino acids. V was pared by 1 base and J by 6 bases, with 13 bases between. The germline CDR1 and CDR2 sequences are SGHKS and YYEKEE (reference sequence). Here the CDR3 reads CASSLSGRSDGYTF. The CDR3 region has the DNA TGTGCCAGCAGCTTGTCTGGCAGGTCGGATGGCTACACCTTC.

V usage is TRBV29-1 and J usage is TRBJ2-7; TRBD1 matches at 10 bases. V lost 4 bases, J lost 5 bases, and 8 bases stayed unmatched. Germline V gene data show CDR1 as SQVTM and CDR2 as ANQGSEA. The CDR3 covers 14 residues. This CDR3 is CSVAQDRGFDEQYF. The CDR3 DNA reads as TGCAGCGTTGCCCAGGACAGGGGGTTCGACGAGCAGTACTTC.

The V gene is TRBV4-1, the J gene TRBJ2-3, with D perhaps matching TRBD1 (6 bases). This CDR3 contains 14 residues. V dropped 4 bases and J dropped 2 bases, with 10 bases sitting between them. The germline V gene has CDR1 MGHRA and CDR2 YSYEKL. CDR3 protein: CASSRTADTDTQYF. CDR3 nucleotide sequence: TGCGCCAGCAGCCGGACAGCTGACACAGATACGCAGTATTTT.

As concerns this clone: As the CDR3 is not closed by the conserved phenylalanine or tryptophan, this likely results from a read error. The DNA is left out, because the CDR3 cannot be placed on it with certainty; the CDR3 is given as TCRdb lists it. The rearrangement links TRBV7-9 to TRBJ1-2. The CDR3 is 13 residues long, ends included. CDR1 and CDR2 (germline): SEHNR, FQNEAQ (reference sequence). The CDR3 is CASSLDGKGATSI.

This chain links TRBV20-1 with TRBJ2-1; D is undetermined. CDR3 length: 11 amino acids. CDR1 is DFQATT, CDR2 SNEGSKA, per germline (reference sequence). V lost 2 bases to trimming and J lost 14 bases, with 13 bases between them. In DNA form, the CDR3 reads TGCAGTGCTAGATCCCCCAACTCCGAGTTCTTC. This encodes CSARSPNSEFF.

This clone was seen more than once but under ten times. The J gene is TRBJ1-2, the V gene TRBV6-1; D gene ambiguous. Germline CDR1 and CDR2: MNHNS and SASEGT. The germline V and J ends were trimmed by 1 base and 4 bases, with 13 bases remaining between them. CDR3 length: 15 amino acids. CDR3 loop: CASSEGVGRLYGYTF. Here the CDR3 DNA reads TGTGCCAGCAGTGAAGGAGTGGGTAGACTCTATGGCTACACCTTC.

The V call is TRBV7-2, the J call TRBJ2-5, with D possibly TRBD2 on 6 matching bases. CDR1 is SGHTA and CDR2 is FQGNSA in the germline V gene. CDR3 length: 16 amino acids. The V and J ends lost 3 bases and 2 bases respectively, with 16 bases between them. The CDR3 DNA follows: TGTGCCAGCAGCTTCCGCACCGGGGGTAGACAAGAGACCCAGTACTTC. The encoded protein is CASSFRTGGRQETQYF.

The chain carries TRBV28 and TRBJ1-5, with 12 bases aligning to TRBD1. The V gene end was trimmed by 6 bases and the J gene end by 5 bases; junction bases not matched to a gene: 8. This CDR3 is built from 16 residues. Per the germline V gene, CDR1 is MDHEN and CDR2 is SYDVKM. The CDR3 sequence: CASSGGTGGAYQPQHF. The CDR3 DNA follows: TGTGCCAGCAGCGGGGGGACAGGGGGCGCATATCAGCCCCAGCATTTT.